The source of this T cell receptor beta chain is a study of tumor-infiltrating lymphocytes in primary liver carcinoma. Study-wide background: Men as well as women, aged 30 to 69 years, made up the patients. Samples gave roughly 3.65 to 8 million productive TCRbeta reads, similar across tissue types.

TCR beta cDNA was reverse-transcribed from about 500 ng of total RNA. The reaction used a constant-region primer and ProtoScript II reverse transcriptase. Three nested multiplex PCR rounds, a slightly modified ARM-PCR method, built the TCR beta libraries. TCRdb re-derived calls from the multiplex PCR reads in MiXCR, one entry per CDR3 protein. This sample has 300,000 to 400,000 distinct CDR3 sequences, with less than 75% found just once. The count of this clonotype is one. No antigen is known for it. A read error is possible here, since a much larger clone lies one base away. The study, taken as a whole, reports: Tumor-adjacent and tumor-blood pairs showed less overlap than tumor region pairs.

Blood RNA originated from unsorted whole blood, with germline DNA additionally extracted. Before surgery, approximately 3.6 milliliters of EDTA blood were taken. Sequenced input: peripheral blood. This clonotype originated in a man in his forties with primary liver carcinoma and hepatitis B virus infection.

The CDR3 DNA is TGTGCCAGCACAGCTGACATCTCTGGGGCCAACCTCCTGACTTTC. It yields the protein CASTADISGANLLTF. The chain carries TRBV5-4 and TRBJ2-6, with D possibly being TRBD1 (5 bases). Germline CDR1 is SGHNT and CDR2 is YYREEE (reference sequence). This CDR3 is built from 15 residues.